This T cell receptor beta chain appears in the sequencing data of a study of cytotoxic CD8 clonotypes in ibrutinib-treated CLL. Study overall: The study recorded mean values of approximately 260,000 productive templates and approximately 94,000 productive rearrangements per sample. Findings and caveats of the study: Clonality increased at ibrutinib response, then returned toward baseline at progression.

The assay was immunoSEQ multiplex PCR, and TCRdb's table has in-frame clones only and misses some. The sample records approximately 90,000 clones, 70% to 80% being singletons. Germline values: CDR1 SGHNT, CDR2 YENEEA. V lost 5 bases, J lost 4 bases, and 8 bases lay in between. CDR3 size: 13 residues. With regard to this clone: Its antigen is currently unknown.

The sample here was PBMCs, taken after 24 months of ibrutinib treatment. The TCR was taken from a human donor with chronic lymphocytic leukemia. This chain joins TRBV11-3 and TRBJ2-2, with D unclear. The CDR3 loop reads CASSPPATGELFF. CDR3 nucleotide sequence: TGTGCCAGCAGCCCGCCCGCCACCGGGGAGCTGTTTTTT.